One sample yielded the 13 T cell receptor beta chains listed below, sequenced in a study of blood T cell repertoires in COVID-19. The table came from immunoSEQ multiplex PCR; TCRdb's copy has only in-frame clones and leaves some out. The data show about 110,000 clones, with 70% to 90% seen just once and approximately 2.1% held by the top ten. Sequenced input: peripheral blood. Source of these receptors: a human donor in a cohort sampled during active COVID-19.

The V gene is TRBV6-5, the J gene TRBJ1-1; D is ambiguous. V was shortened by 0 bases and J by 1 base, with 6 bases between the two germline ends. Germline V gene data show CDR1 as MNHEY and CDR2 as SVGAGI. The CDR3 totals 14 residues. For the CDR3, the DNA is TGTGCCAGCAGTTACTCAGGGAGGAACACTGAAGCTTTCTTT. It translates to CASSYSGRNTEAFF.

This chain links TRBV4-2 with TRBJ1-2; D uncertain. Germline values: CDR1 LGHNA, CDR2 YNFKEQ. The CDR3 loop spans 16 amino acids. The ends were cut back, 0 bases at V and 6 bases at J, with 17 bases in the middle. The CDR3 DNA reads TGTGCCAGCAGCCAAGATTTGAGGGAGACCGGCCATGGCTACACCTTC. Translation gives CASSQDLRETGHGYTF.

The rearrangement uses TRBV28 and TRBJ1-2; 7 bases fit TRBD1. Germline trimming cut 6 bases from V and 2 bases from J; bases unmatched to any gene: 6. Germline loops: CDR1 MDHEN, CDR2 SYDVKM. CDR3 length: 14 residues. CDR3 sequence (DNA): TGTGCCAGCAGCCCGGGACAGAGGAACTATGGCTACACCTTC. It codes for CASSPGQRNYGYTF.

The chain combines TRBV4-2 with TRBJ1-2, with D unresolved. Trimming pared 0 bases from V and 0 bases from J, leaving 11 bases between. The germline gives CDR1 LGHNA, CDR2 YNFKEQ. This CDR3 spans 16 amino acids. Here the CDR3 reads CASSQDLAVTNYGYTF. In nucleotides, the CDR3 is TGTGCCAGCAGCCAAGATTTGGCCGTAACTAACTATGGCTACACCTTC.

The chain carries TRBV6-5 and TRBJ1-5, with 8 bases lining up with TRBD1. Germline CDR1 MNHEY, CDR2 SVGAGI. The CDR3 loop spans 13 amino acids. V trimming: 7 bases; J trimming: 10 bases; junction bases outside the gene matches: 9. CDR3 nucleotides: TGTGCCAGCACCCGGGACAGGCTAGAACCCCAGCATTTT. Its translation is CASTRDRLEPQHF.

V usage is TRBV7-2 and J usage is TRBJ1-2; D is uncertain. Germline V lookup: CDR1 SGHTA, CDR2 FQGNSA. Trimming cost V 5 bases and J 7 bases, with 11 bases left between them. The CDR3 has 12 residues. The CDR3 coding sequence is TGTGCCAGCAGCGCCGGGGTCGGTGGCTACACCTTC. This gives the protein CASSAGVGGYTF.

CDR3 sequence (DNA): TGTGCCAGCAGCTTAGAGGCGGGGACAGATACGCAGTATTTT. Its protein is CASSLEAGTDTQYF. The rearrangement uses TRBV11-2 and TRBJ2-3; maybe TRBD2 (6 bases). V lost 0 bases to trimming and J lost 3 bases, with 7 bases between them. This CDR3 has 14 residues. Per germline, CDR1 SGHAT and CDR2 FQNNGV.

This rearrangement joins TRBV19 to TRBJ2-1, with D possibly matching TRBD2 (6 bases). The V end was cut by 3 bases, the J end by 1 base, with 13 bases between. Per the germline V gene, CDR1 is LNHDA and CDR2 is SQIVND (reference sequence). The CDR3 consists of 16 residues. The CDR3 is CASSILRGISYNEQFF. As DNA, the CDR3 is TGTGCCAGTAGTATCCTCCGGGGGATATCCTACAATGAGCAGTTCTTC. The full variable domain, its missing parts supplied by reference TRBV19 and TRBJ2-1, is DGGITQSPKYLFRKEGQNVTLSCEQNLNHDAMYWYRQDPGQGLRLIYYSQIVNDFQKGDIAEGYSVSREKKESFPLTVTSAQKNPTAFYLCASSILRGISYNEQFFGPGTRLTVL.

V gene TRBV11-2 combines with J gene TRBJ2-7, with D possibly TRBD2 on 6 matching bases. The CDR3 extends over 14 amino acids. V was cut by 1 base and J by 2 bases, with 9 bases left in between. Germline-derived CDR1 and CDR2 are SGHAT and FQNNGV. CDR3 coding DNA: TGTGCCAGCAGCTTAGGCGGGAAAGCCTACGAGCAGTACTTC. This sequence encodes CASSLGGKAYEQYF.

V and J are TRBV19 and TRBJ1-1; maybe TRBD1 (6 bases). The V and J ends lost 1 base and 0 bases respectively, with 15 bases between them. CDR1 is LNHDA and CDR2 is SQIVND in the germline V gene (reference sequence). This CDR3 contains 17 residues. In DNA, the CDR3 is TGTGCCAGTAGTATAGCCCCTGGACAGTCCATGAACACTGAAGCTTTCTTT. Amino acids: CASSIAPGQSMNTEAFF.

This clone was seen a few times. CDR3 DNA sequence: TGTGCCTGGACCCGGACTAGACGCAATGAGCAGTTCTTC. Its protein product is CAWTRTRRNEQFF. V gene TRBV30 combines with J gene TRBJ2-1; 7 nucleotides agree with TRBD2. J was trimmed by 6 bases and V by 4 bases; bases with no gene match: 6. Germline CDR1 reads GTSNPN; CDR2 reads SVGIG (reference sequence). This CDR3 comprises 13 residues.

This CDR3 is CASSRTGYGYTF. The CDR3 nucleotides read TGTGCCAGCAGCCGTACAGGGTACGGCTACACCTTC. The V gene is TRBV27, the J gene TRBJ1-2; perhaps TRBD1 as D (6 bases). Germline V gene lookup returns CDR1 MNHEY and CDR2 SMNVEV (reference sequence). This CDR3 contains 12 residues. Deletions cut 6 bases from V and 8 bases from J, with 13 bases between.

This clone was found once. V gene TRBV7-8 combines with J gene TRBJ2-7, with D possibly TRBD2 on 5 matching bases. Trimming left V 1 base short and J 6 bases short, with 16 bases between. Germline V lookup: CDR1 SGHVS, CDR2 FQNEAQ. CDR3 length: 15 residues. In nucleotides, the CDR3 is TGTGCCAGCAGCTTAGACGCGGGCATTAGGCTCGAGCAGTACTTC. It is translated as CASSLDAGIRLEQYF.